This entry describes one T cell receptor beta chain. Method: immunoSEQ multiplex PCR; TCRdb's copy keeps in-frame clones and lacks some. The table has about 49,000 clones, around 86% seen once. Per the germline V gene, CDR1 is SGHVS and CDR2 is FQNEAQ. The ends lost 2 bases at V and 6 bases at J; junction bases unmatched: 5. The CDR3 is 15 amino acids. This specimen belongs to a study of blood T cell repertoires in COVID-19. Across the whole study: PBMCs, B-cell-depleted T cells, or T cells were the source of the cDNA or gDNA that made up the material.

The source of this sequence is a man in his forties with active COVID-19. The sequenced material came from peripheral blood. The chain combines TRBV7-8 with TRBJ2-7; 12 bases map to TRBD2. Here the CDR3 DNA reads TGTGCCAGCAGCTTATCTAGCGGGAGGGCCACCGAGCAGTACTTC. Translated: CASSLSSGRATEQYF.